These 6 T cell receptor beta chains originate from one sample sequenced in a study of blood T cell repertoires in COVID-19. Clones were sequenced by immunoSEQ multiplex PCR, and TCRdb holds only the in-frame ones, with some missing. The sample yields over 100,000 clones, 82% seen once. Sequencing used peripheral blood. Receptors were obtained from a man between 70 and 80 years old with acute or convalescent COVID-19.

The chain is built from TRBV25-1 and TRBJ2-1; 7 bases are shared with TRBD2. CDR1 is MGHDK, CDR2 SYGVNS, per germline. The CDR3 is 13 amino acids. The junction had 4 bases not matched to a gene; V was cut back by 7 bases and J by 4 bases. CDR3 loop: CASKGGRYNEQFF. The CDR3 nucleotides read TGTGCCAGCAAAGGCGGGAGATACAATGAGCAGTTCTTC. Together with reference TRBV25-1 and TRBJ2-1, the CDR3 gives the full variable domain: EADIYQTPRYLVIGTGKKITLECSQTMGHDKMYWYQQDPGMELHLIHYSYGVNSTEKGDLSSESTVSRIRTEHFPLTLESARPSHTSQYLCASKGGRYNEQFFGPGTRLTVL.

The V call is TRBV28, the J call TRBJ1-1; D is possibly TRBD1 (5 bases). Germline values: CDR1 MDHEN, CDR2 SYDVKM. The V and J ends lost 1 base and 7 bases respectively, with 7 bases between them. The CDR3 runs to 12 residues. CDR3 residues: CASSLYGGEAFF. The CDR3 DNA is TGTGCCAGCAGTTTATACGGGGGTGAAGCTTTCTTT.

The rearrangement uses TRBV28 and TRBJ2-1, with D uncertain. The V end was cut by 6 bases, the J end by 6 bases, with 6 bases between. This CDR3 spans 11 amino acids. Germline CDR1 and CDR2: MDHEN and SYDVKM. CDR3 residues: CASSRLNEQFF. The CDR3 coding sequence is TGTGCCAGCAGCCGTCTCAATGAGCAGTTCTTC.

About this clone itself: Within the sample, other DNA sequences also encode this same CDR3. CDR3 coding DNA: TGTGCCAGCAGCCCTTGGACTAGCGGCACCTACGAGCAGTACTTC. Translating gives CASSPWTSGTYEQYF. The chain joins TRBV3-1 (or the pseudogene TRBV3-2) to TRBJ2-7; the match to TRBD2 covers 10 bases. CDR3 length: 15 residues. The junction had 5 bases not matched to a gene; V was cut back by 4 bases and J by 2 bases. Per the germline V gene, CDR1 is LGHDT and CDR2 is YNNKEL (reference sequence).

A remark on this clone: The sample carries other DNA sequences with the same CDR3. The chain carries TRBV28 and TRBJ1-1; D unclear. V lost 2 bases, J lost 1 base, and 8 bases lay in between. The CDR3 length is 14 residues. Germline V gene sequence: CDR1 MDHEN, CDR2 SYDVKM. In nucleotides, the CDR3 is TGTGCCAGCAGTTTAGTCCGGGGGAACACTGAAGCTTTCTTT. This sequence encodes CASSLVRGNTEAFF. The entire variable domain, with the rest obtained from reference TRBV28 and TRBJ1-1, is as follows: DVKVTQSSRYLVKRTGEKVFLECVQDMDHENMFWYRQDPGLGLRLIYFSYDVKMKEKGDIPEGYSVSREKKERFSLILESASTNQTSMYLCASSLVRGNTEAFFGQGTRLTVV.

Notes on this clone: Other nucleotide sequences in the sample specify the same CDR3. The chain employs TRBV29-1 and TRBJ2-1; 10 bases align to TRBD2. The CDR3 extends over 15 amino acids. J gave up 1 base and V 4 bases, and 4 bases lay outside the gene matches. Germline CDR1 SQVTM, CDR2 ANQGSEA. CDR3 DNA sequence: TGCAGCGTTGCGCAGCGGGGGGGATCCTACAATGAGCAGTTCTTC. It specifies CSVAQRGGSYNEQFF.